Presented here are 29 T cell receptor beta chains from one specimen sequenced in a study of T-cell reconstitution after alpha-beta-depleted transplantation in children. It was with unique molecular identifiers that the TCRbeta library was prepared. TCRdb redid the calling of the PCR reads with MiXCR, one entry per CDR3 protein. The sample lists hundreds of thousands of distinct CDR3 sequences; approximately 11% were seen once. Specimen: PBMCs, collected before TCRalphabeta/CD19-depleted stem cell transplant. These receptors all come from a child under two years old with acute myeloid leukemia, due to receive a stem cell transplant.

This clonotype was seen ten or more times. This chain connects TRBV28 to TRBJ2-5; TRBD1 agrees at 8 bases. The CDR3 is 16 residues long. V lost 8 bases and J lost 4; bases outside the gene matches: 15. Germline values: CDR1 MDHEN, CDR2 SYDVKM. The CDR3 region is CASRRTGGWGLETQYF. CDR3 coding DNA: TGTGCCAGCCGACGTACAGGGGGTTGGGGTCTAGAGACCCAGTACTTC.

This clonotype has at least ten counts. The genes are TRBV5-6 and TRBJ1-1, with TRBD1 identical over 7 bases. With 1 base clipped from V and 1 base from J, the junction kept 1 base outside the gene matches. The CDR3 has 14 residues. Per the germline V gene, CDR1 is SGHDT and CDR2 is YYEEEE. The CDR3 sequence: CASSLTGANTEAFF. CDR3 sequence (DNA): TGTGCCAGCAGCTTGACAGGGGCGAACACTGAAGCTTTCTTT.

This clonotype was seen ten or more times. CDR3 in amino acids: CASSHFAGGDTQYF. CDR3 nucleotide sequence: TGTGCCAGCAGCCACTTTGCGGGAGGCGATACGCAGTATTTT. The chain is built from TRBV7-9 and TRBJ2-3; 8 bases align to TRBD2. CDR1 is SEHNR and CDR2 is FQNEAQ in the germline V gene (reference sequence). V lost 5 bases and J lost 6; bases outside the gene matches: 7. CDR3 size: 14 residues. Based on the CDR3 plus reference TRBV7-9 and TRBJ2-3, the full variable domain is DTGVSQNPRHKITKRGQNVTFRCDPISEHNRLYWYRQTLGQGPEFLTYFQNEAQLEKSRLLSDRFSAERPKGSFSTLEIQRTEQGDSAMYLCASSHFAGGDTQYFGPGTRLTVL.

This clonotype was recorded at least ten times. The chain recombines TRBV30 with TRBJ2-2, with 11 bases identical to TRBD1. V dropped 4 bases and J dropped 6; count of bases not matched to a gene: 7. The germline V gene has CDR1 GTSNPN and CDR2 SVGIG (reference sequence). This CDR3 has 15 amino acids. CDR3 in amino acids: CAWTQDRGPAGELFF. The CDR3 DNA sequence: TGTGCCTGGACCCAGGACAGGGGGCCCGCCGGGGAGCTGTTTTTT.

This clonotype was seen many times. The DNA of the CDR3 is TGCGCCAGCAGCATAGGGACAGGCCCGGCCGACCTCCACTTT. Translating gives CASSIGTGPADLHF. The chain uses TRBV5-1 and TRBJ1-6; 8 nucleotides align to TRBD1. The ends lost 4 bases at V and 15 bases at J; junction bases unmatched: 12. The length of the CDR3 is 14 residues. Germline V gene data show CDR1 as SGHRS and CDR2 as YFSETQ.

There are many counts of this clonotype. The CDR3 loop is CASSLAEGRNEQYF. The CDR3 DNA follows: TGCGCCAGCAGCTTGGCCGAGGGAAGGAACGAGCAGTACTTC. The rearrangement links TRBV5-1 to TRBJ2-7, with D possibly TRBD2 on 5 matching bases. V dropped 0 bases and J dropped 5 bases, with 12 bases sitting between them. CDR1 and CDR2 from the germline V gene are SGHRS and YFSETQ. The CDR3 sequence is 14 residues long.

V and J are TRBV5-1 and TRBJ1-2, with a weak D call TRBD1 (6 bases). The CDR3 has 14 residues. Germline V gene data show CDR1 as SGHRS and CDR2 as YFSETQ. Trimming pared 0 bases from V and 7 bases from J, leaving 13 bases between. The CDR3 here is CASSLGTESFGYTF. The CDR3 nucleotides read TGCGCCAGCAGCTTGGGGACAGAATCTTTTGGCTACACCTTC.

This sequence joins TRBV6-5 and TRBJ1-5, with 7 bases that match TRBD1. CDR3 size: 14 residues. V shed 2 bases and J 3 bases; nucleotides not matched to a gene: 1. Germline V lookup: CDR1 MNHEY, CDR2 SVGAGI. The CDR3 region is CASSYRGPNQPQHF. The CDR3, as DNA: TGTGCCAGCAGTTACAGGGGGCCCAATCAGCCCCAGCATTTT.

This clonotype was seen at least ten times. V gene TRBV12-3 or TRBV12-4 combines with J gene TRBJ2-7; tentative D call: TRBD2 (6 bases). Between the trimmed V and J ends, which lost 7 bases and 1 base, there was a span of 17 bases. This CDR3 contains 15 residues. As DNA, the CDR3 is TGTGCCAGCATGCCCGGAGGGGCTTCGTCCTACGAGCAGTACTTC. It yields the protein CASMPGGASSYEQYF.

The rearrangement uses TRBV4-1 and TRBJ2-1; 8 bases are shared with TRBD2. The CDR3 is made up of 15 amino acids. Germline V lookup: CDR1 MGHRA, CDR2 YSYEKL. V lost 8 bases to trimming and J lost 7 bases; unmatched junction nucleotides: 13. DNA of the CDR3: TGCGCCAGCGCCTGGCCGGGAGGGCCGGTTAATGAGCAGTTCTTC. Protein: CASAWPGGPVNEQFF.

This clonotype was counted many times. This rearrangement joins TRBV11-1 to TRBJ2-2; the match to TRBD1 covers 8 bases. V shed 4 bases and J 6 bases; nucleotides not matched to a gene: 7. Per the germline V gene, CDR1 is SGHAT and CDR2 is FQDESV (reference sequence). The CDR3 covers 15 residues. CDR3 coding DNA: TGTGCCAGCAGCTCCTCAGGGGGCGCTTCCGGGGAGCTGTTTTTT. This translates into CASSSSGGASGELFF.

This clonotype was observed at least ten times. The V and J genes are TRBV5-6 and TRBJ2-3; D not certain. Trimming removed 4 bases from V and 5 bases from J, with 14 bases in between. In germline, CDR1 is SGHDT, CDR2 YYEEEE. This CDR3 spans 14 amino acids. CDR3 loop: CASSLPPGGDTQYF. CDR3 sequence (DNA): TGTGCCAGCAGCCTCCCGCCGGGCGGAGATACGCAGTATTTT.

This clonotype showed up many times. The chain employs TRBV7-2 and TRBJ2-7, with 11 bases matching TRBD2. The length of the CDR3 is 17 residues. From germline, CDR1 is SGHTA and CDR2 FQGNSA. J gave up 3 bases and V 2 bases, and 9 bases lay outside the gene matches. This CDR3 is CASSLPLTSGILYEQYF. The CDR3, as DNA: TGTGCCAGCAGCTTACCCTTGACTAGCGGGATTCTCTACGAGCAGTACTTC.

The J gene is TRBJ2-7, the V gene TRBV7-9; D tentatively fits TRBD1 or TRBD2 (5 bases each). This CDR3 contains 15 residues. Trimming left V 5 bases short and J 0 bases short, with 14 bases between. Germline loops: CDR1 SEHNR, CDR2 FQNEAQ (reference sequence). CDR3 in amino acids: CASSLPGQPSYEQYF. Here the CDR3 DNA reads TGTGCCAGCAGCCTCCCGGGGCAGCCCTCCTACGAGCAGTACTTC.

The table lists this clonotype with many counts. The chain links TRBV5-1 to TRBJ2-7; TRBD1 agrees at 10 bases. CDR1 is SGHRS, CDR2 YFSETQ, per germline. V lost 3 bases, J lost 2 bases, and 5 bases stayed unmatched. The CDR3 is 15 residues long. CDR3 sequence (DNA): TGCGCCAGCAGCTCAGGACAGGGGGTCCCCTACGAGCAGTACTTC. It yields the protein CASSSGQGVPYEQYF.

This clonotype was recorded many times. The rearrangement uses TRBV5-6 and TRBJ1-2, with D uncertain. Trimming pared 0 bases from V and 1 base from J, leaving 4 bases between. CDR1 is SGHDT, CDR2 YYEEEE, per germline. The CDR3 has 13 residues. The CDR3, as DNA: TGTGCCAGCAGCTTGGGGTTTAACTATGGCTACACCTTC. Translated, it gives CASSLGFNYGYTF.

Concerning this clonotype itself: Given a much more abundant clone one base away, this may be a read error. The genes are TRBV20-1 and TRBJ2-1; perhaps TRBD2 as D (5 bases). The CDR3 spans 14 residues. From germline, CDR1 is DFQATT and CDR2 SNEGSKA (reference sequence). In DNA form, the CDR3 reads TGCAGTGCTAGGAGAGGGTTCTACTACAAAGAGCAGTTCTTC. It translates to CSARRGFYYKEQFF.

This clonotype was counted at least ten times. The genes are TRBV28 and TRBJ2-2, with TRBD1 identical over 8 bases. This CDR3 has 13 residues. The germline V gene has CDR1 MDHEN and CDR2 SYDVKM. V lost 8 bases, J lost 8 bases, and 7 bases stayed unmatched. The CDR3 loop reads CASETTGGGELFF. The DNA for the CDR3 is TGTGCCAGCGAGACCACAGGGGGAGGGGAGCTGTTTTTT.

This clonotype was found many times. J is TRBJ2-3 and V is TRBV12-3 or TRBV12-4; 8 nucleotides line up with TRBD2. V was clipped by 5 bases and J by 0 bases; unmatched bases: 7. This CDR3 spans 16 amino acids. The CDR3 nucleotides read TGTGCCAGCAGTCCCCGGGCGGGGGGAAGCACAGATACGCAGTATTTT. It translates to CASSPRAGGSTDTQYF.

This clonotype was found a few times. This chain joins TRBV20-1 and TRBJ2-7; tentative D call: TRBD2 (6 bases). The CDR3 is made up of 12 amino acids. Trimming removed 3 bases at V and 2 bases at J, with 8 bases between. Germline CDR1 is DFQATT and CDR2 is SNEGSKA (reference sequence). The CDR3 is CSARRGAYEQYF. In DNA form, the CDR3 reads TGCAGTGCTAGGCGGGGAGCCTACGAGCAGTACTTC.

The V and J genes are TRBV20-1 and TRBJ1-3; 7 bases are a match to TRBD1. V shed 3 bases, J shed 1 base, and the junction held 6 bases outside the gene matches. The CDR3 extends over 15 amino acids. Germline lookup yields CDR1 DFQATT and CDR2 SNEGSKA (reference sequence). CDR3 in amino acids: CSARRGQTSGNTIYF. The CDR3 DNA sequence: TGCAGTGCTAGGAGGGGGCAGACTTCTGGAAACACCATATATTTT.

This clonotype has a count of ten or more. The J gene is TRBJ2-2, the V gene TRBV7-2, with D perhaps being TRBD1 or TRBD2 (5 bases each). CDR3 size: 16 residues. With 4 bases removed from V and 4 bases from J, the gap between germline ends came to 16 bases. In germline, CDR1 is SGHTA, CDR2 FQGNSA. DNA for the CDR3: TGTGCCAGCAGCTCCCGAGGGGCGACCATCACCGGGGAGCTGTTTTTT. Amino acids: CASSSRGATITGELFF.

To note about this clonotype: A read error is possible here, since a much larger clone lies one base away. The chain couples TRBV9 to TRBJ2-5; D is ambiguous. The germline V gene encodes CDR1 SGDLS and CDR2 YYNGEE. This CDR3 comprises 12 residues. Written as DNA, the CDR3 is TGTTCCAGCAGCCCCACTGGCGGTGTACCGTACTTC. Translation: CSSSPTGGVPYF.

Many counts were recorded for this clonotype. The genes are TRBV2 and TRBJ2-5; no clear D. Between the trimmed V and J ends, which lost 4 bases and 2 bases, there was a span of 11 bases. This CDR3 spans 14 amino acids. CDR1 and CDR2 from the germline V gene are SNHLY and FYNNEI. Here the CDR3 reads CASSARWAQETQYF. The CDR3 nucleotides are TGTGCCAGCAGTGCTCGTTGGGCGCAAGAGACCCAGTACTTC.

This clonotype was observed many times. V and J are TRBV7-7 and TRBJ2-2; D possibly uses TRBD1 or TRBD2 (5 bases each). The CDR3 sequence is 15 residues long. Trimming shortened V by 4 bases and J by 7 bases, and 16 bases separated the two germline ends. In germline, CDR1 is SSHAT, CDR2 FNYEAQ (reference sequence). The CDR3 nucleotides are TGTGCCAGCAGCTCCCAGGGACCAGCGGACGGGGAGCTGTTTTTT. As protein: CASSSQGPADGELFF.

This clonotype has ten or more counts. The CDR3, as DNA: TGTGCCAGCAGCTTTGGGGGAGTAGGCACCGGGGAGCTGTTTTTT. It is translated as CASSFGGVGTGELFF. The chain couples TRBV7-2 to TRBJ2-2, with D perhaps assigned TRBD1 or TRBD2 (5 bases each). Germline loops: CDR1 SGHTA, CDR2 FQGNSA. The CDR3 is 15 residues long. The ends were cut back, 3 bases at V and 4 bases at J, with 12 bases in the middle.

This clonotype has at least ten counts. The gene calls are TRBV5-1 and TRBJ1-2; the D gene is possibly TRBD1 (6 bases). CDR1 is SGHRS and CDR2 is YFSETQ in the germline V gene. V was clipped by 4 bases and J by 1 base, with 11 bases between them. This CDR3 contains 14 residues. CDR3 sequence: CASSDGTLNYGYTF. The CDR3 DNA is TGCGCCAGCAGCGACGGGACACTTAACTATGGCTACACCTTC.

This clonotype has ten or more counts. The V gene is TRBV4-2, the J gene TRBJ2-5, with D unresolved. The CDR3 runs to 13 residues. Germline V gene lookup returns CDR1 LGHNA and CDR2 YNFKEQ. Trimming removed 0 bases from V and 5 bases from J, with 7 bases in between. The DNA for the CDR3 is TGTGCCAGCAGCCAAGAAACCCGGGAGACCCAGTACTTC. This encodes CASSQETRETQYF.

This clonotype showed up just a few times. A much larger clone differs from this one at a single base, so this may be a read error. This chain uses TRBV29-1 with TRBJ2-1; 9 nucleotides match TRBD2. Germline trimming cut 8 bases from V and 0 bases from J; bases unmatched to any gene: 11. CDR1 and CDR2 from the germline V gene are SQVTM and ANQGSEA. This CDR3 has 16 residues. The CDR3 loop is CSSGSSGAHSYNEQFF. As DNA, the CDR3 is TGCAGCTCCGGGTCTAGCGGGGCTCACTCCTACAATGAGCAGTTCTTC.